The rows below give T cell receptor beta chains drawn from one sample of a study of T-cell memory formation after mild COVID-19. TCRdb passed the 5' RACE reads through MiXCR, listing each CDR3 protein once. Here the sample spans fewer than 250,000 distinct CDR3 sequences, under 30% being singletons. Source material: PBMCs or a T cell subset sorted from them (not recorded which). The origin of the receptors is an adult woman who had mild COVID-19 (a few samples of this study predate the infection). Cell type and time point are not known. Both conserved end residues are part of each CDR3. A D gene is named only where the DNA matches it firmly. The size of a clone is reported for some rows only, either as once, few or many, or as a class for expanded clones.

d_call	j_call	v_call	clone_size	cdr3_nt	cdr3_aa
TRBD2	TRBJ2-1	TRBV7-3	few	TGTGCCAGCAGCATAGGACTAGTAAGTGAGCAGTTCTTC	CASSIGLVSEQFF
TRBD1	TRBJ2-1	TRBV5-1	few	TGCGCCAGCAGCTTACAGCAGGGGGTCTCCTACAATGAGCAGTTCTTC	CASSLQQGVSYNEQFF
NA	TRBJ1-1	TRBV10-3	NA	TGTGCCATCAAAAGGGGGAACACTGAAGCTTTCTTT	CAIKRGNTEAFF
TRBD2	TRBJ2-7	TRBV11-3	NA	TGTGCCAGCAGCTTAGATCGAGGGGGGCGACTAGCGGGAGGTCCCAACTACGAGCAGTACTTC	CASSLDRGGRLAGGPNYEQYF
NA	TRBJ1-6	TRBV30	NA	TGTGCCTGGAAATCGGGGGTCTATAATTCACCCCTCCACTTT	CAWKSGVYNSPLHF
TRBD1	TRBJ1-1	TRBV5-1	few	TGCGCCAGCAGCTTGTCAGGGGGGATCTTGGGATACACTGAAGCTTTCTTT	CASSLSGGILGYTEAFF
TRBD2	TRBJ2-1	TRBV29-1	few	TGCAGCGCCTTAGATAGCGGGAGGTTCCTTAATGAGCAGTTCTTC	CSALDSGRFLNEQFF
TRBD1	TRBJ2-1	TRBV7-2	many	TGTGCCAGCAGCTTGGGACAGGGGTCCTACAATGAGCAGTTCTTC	CASSLGQGSYNEQFF
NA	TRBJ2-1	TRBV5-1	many	TGCGCCAGCAGCAGGGGGGGAGGGTCCTACAATGAGCAGTTCTTC	CASSRGGGSYNEQFF
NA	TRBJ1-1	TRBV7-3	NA	TGTGCCAGCAGCAATCGGGACACATTCTTT	CASSNRDTFF
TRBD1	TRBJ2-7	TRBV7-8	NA	TGTGCCAGCAGCGCGGACAGGGGCCTCTCCTACGAGCAGTACTTC	CASSADRGLSYEQYF
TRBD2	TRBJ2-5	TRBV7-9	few	TGTGCCAGCAGCTCCGGGGGAGGGCACCAAGAGACCCAGTACTTC	CASSSGGGHQETQYF